Presented here are 22 T cell receptor beta chains from one specimen sequenced in a study of shared clonotypes between healthy human individuals. Sequencing was performed with immunoSEQ multiplex PCR; in TCRdb, only in-frame clones are kept and a portion is missing. Among around 430,000 clones listed, 70% to 80% were seen once. Sequencing was performed on PBMCs. Receptors were obtained from a woman aged 40 to 55 in good health. Some clones in this sample may be carry-over from other donors' samples.

The chain employs TRBV2 and TRBJ2-3; D uncertain. The V and J ends lost 4 bases and 6 bases respectively, with 11 bases between them. The CDR3 runs 13 residues. Germline V gene sequence: CDR1 SNHLY, CDR2 FYNNEI. The CDR3 here is CASSGGMGDTQYF. The CDR3 DNA follows: TGTGCCAGCAGTGGGGGAATGGGGGATACGCAGTATTTT.

The J gene is TRBJ2-1, the V gene TRBV2; 12 bases are shared with TRBD2. Germline lookup yields CDR1 SNHLY and CDR2 FYNNEI. This CDR3 has 15 residues. Unmatched junction bases numbered 4, after V lost 6 bases and J lost 4 bases. Written as DNA, the CDR3 is TGTGCCAGCAGAGGACTAGCGGGAAATTACAATGAGCAGTTCTTC. The encoded protein is CASRGLAGNYNEQFF.

In its sample, this clone was seen a few times. The chain recombines TRBV7-9 with TRBJ2-1; possibly TRBD2 for D (6 bases). The germline CDR1 and CDR2 sequences are SEHNR and FQNEAQ (reference sequence). The CDR3 consists of 12 residues. V lost 3 bases and J 10 bases, leaving 10 bases between the germline ends. The CDR3 sequence: CASSFGREEQFF. In DNA form, the CDR3 reads TGTGCCAGCAGCTTTGGGCGGGAAGAGCAGTTCTTC.

The chain combines TRBV6-5 with TRBJ1-2; 7 nucleotides line up with TRBD1. The CDR3 spans 13 residues. The junction had 4 bases not matched to a gene; V was cut back by 5 bases and J by 4 bases. Germline V CDR1 and CDR2: MNHEY, SVGAGI. The chain's CDR3 is CASSRTGPYGYTF. CDR3 DNA sequence: TGTGCCAGCAGTCGGACAGGTCCCTATGGCTACACCTTC.

The V call is TRBV5-1, the J call TRBJ2-7; 9 bases match TRBD1. V dropped 4 bases and J dropped 1; count of bases not matched to a gene: 6. CDR1 is SGHRS, CDR2 YFSETQ, per germline. The CDR3 has 15 residues. The CDR3 DNA sequence: TGCGCCAGCAGCCCTCGACAGGGGGAGTCCTACGAGCAGTACTTC. Its translation: CASSPRQGESYEQYF. Looking up the rest from reference TRBV5-1 and TRBJ2-7 gives the full variable domain: KAGVTQTPRYLIKTRGQQVTLSCSPISGHRSVSWYQQTPGQGLQFLFEYFSETQRNKGNFPGRFSGRQFSNSRSEMNVSTLELGDSALYLCASSPRQGESYEQYFGPGTRLTVT.

The chain carries TRBV15 and TRBJ2-7, with D unclear. CDR3 size: 12 residues. Trimming took 4 bases from V and 3 from J, leaving 7 bases between them. Germline loops: CDR1 LNHNV, CDR2 YYDKDF (reference sequence). This chain's CDR3 is CATSNARYEQYF. DNA for the CDR3: TGTGCCACCAGCAACGCACGCTACGAGCAGTACTTC.

This clone appeared a single time. V is TRBV11-2 and J is TRBJ2-7, with 13 bases matching TRBD2. Germline CDR1 SGHAT, CDR2 FQNNGV. The ends lost 4 bases at V and 9 bases at J; junction bases unmatched: 12. CDR3 length: 16 amino acids. The CDR3 is CASSSQVGLAGLGQYF. The CDR3 nucleotides read TGTGCCAGCAGCTCCCAGGTGGGACTAGCGGGACTCGGGCAGTACTTC.

V and J are TRBV28 and TRBJ2-1; 7 bases fit TRBD2. Trimming cost V 7 bases and J 5 bases; bases outside gene matches: 5. Germline CDR1 reads MDHEN; CDR2 reads SYDVKM. The CDR3 covers 13 residues. The DNA of the CDR3 is TGTGCCAGCACGACTAGCAGTCACAATGAGCAGTTCTTC. This encodes CASTTSSHNEQFF.

The gene calls are TRBV18 and TRBJ2-3, with D hard to call. CDR1 KGHSH and CDR2 LQKENI come from the germline V gene. This CDR3 is 13 amino acids long. Trimming stripped 2 bases from V and 6 bases from J, with 9 bases between. Here the CDR3 DNA reads TGTGCCAGCTCACCAAACGACGGGGATACGCAGTATTTT. Amino acids: CASSPNDGDTQYF.

V and J are TRBV6-4 and TRBJ1-2, with 8 bases that match TRBD1. The V gene end was trimmed by 6 bases and the J gene end by 3 bases; junction bases not matched to a gene: 18. Germline CDR1 and CDR2: MRHNA and SNTAGT. The CDR3 consists of 18 residues. CDR3 amino acids: CASRSSLRAGGLHYGYTF. The DNA of the CDR3 is TGTGCCAGCAGAAGCTCCCTTAGGGCAGGGGGCCTACACTATGGCTACACCTTC.

This clone was picked up a small number of times. The chain carries TRBV28 and TRBJ2-7; 8 bases agree with TRBD2. The CDR3 runs 20 residues. V shed 5 bases and J 6 bases; nucleotides not matched to a gene: 27. Per the germline V gene, CDR1 is MDHEN and CDR2 is SYDVKM. The CDR3 loop is CASSPKPFSGSWAPFSEQYF. The CDR3 DNA sequence: TGTGCCAGCAGTCCAAAACCCTTCAGCGGGAGTTGGGCCCCGTTTTCCGAGCAGTACTTC.

V and J are TRBV5-1 and TRBJ1-5, with D maybe TRBD1 (6 bases). V lost 4 bases, J lost 5 bases, and 25 bases lay in between. Germline V gene data show CDR1 as SGHRS and CDR2 as YFSETQ. The CDR3 totals 18 residues. The CDR3: CASSLVWGRGVADQPQHF. DNA for the CDR3: TGCGCCAGCAGCCTCGTCTGGGGTAGGGGGGTCGCTGATCAGCCCCAGCATTTT. The full variable domain, in which reference TRBV5-1 and TRBJ1-5 provide the parts outside the CDR3, is KAGVTQTPRYLIKTRGQQVTLSCSPISGHRSVSWYQQTPGQGLQFLFEYFSETQRNKGNFPGRFSGRQFSNSRSEMNVSTLELGDSALYLCASSLVWGRGVADQPQHFGDGTRLSIL.

The V and J genes are TRBV4-1 and TRBJ1-1; TRBD1 aligns across 8 bases. The CDR3 has 15 amino acids. CDR1 is MGHRA and CDR2 is YSYEKL in the germline V gene. With 4 bases clipped from V and 2 bases from J, the junction kept 6 bases outside the gene matches. The CDR3 is CASSPYQGANTEAFF. CDR3 DNA: TGCGCCAGCAGCCCCTACCAGGGGGCCAACACTGAAGCTTTCTTT.

The V call is TRBV11-1, the J call TRBJ2-3, with 9 nucleotides matching TRBD1. The germline V gene encodes CDR1 SGHAT and CDR2 FQDESV (reference sequence). The trim removed 5 bases at V and 4 bases at J, leaving 7 bases unmatched. The CDR3 covers 15 residues. The CDR3 here is CASSRRTGEADTQYF. The CDR3 region has the DNA TGTGCCAGCAGCCGGAGGACAGGGGAAGCAGATACGCAGTATTTT.

For this clone: Other DNA sequences of this sample code for an identical CDR3. This chain uses TRBV29-1 with TRBJ2-7; TRBD2 matches at 11 bases. V shed 7 bases, J shed 0 bases, and the junction held 2 bases outside the gene matches. The CDR3 covers 13 residues. In germline, CDR1 is SQVTM, CDR2 ANQGSEA. CDR3 bases: TGCAGCGCCGGGACTAGCGGCTCCTACGAGCAGTACTTC. Amino acids: CSAGTSGSYEQYF.

This chain connects TRBV19 to TRBJ1-1, with unresolved D. Germline lookup yields CDR1 LNHDA and CDR2 SQIVND (reference sequence). The CDR3 has 15 residues. With 3 bases removed from V and 5 bases from J, the gap between germline ends came to 16 bases. As DNA, the CDR3 is TGTGCCAGTAGTATTGGGCCCGGGCGTGGGACTGAAGCTTTCTTT. Translated: CASSIGPGRGTEAFF.

The CDR3, as DNA: TGTGCCAGCAGCGCCGACCAGCGGGAAAGCTCCTACGAGCAGTACTTC. This sequence encodes CASSADQRESSYEQYF. This rearrangement joins TRBV9 to TRBJ2-7; 7 positions agree with TRBD2. Per germline, CDR1 SGDLS and CDR2 YYNGEE. V lost 3 bases and J lost 0; bases outside the gene matches: 9. This CDR3 has 16 residues.

V gene TRBV7-9 combines with J gene TRBJ2-3; 8 bases align to TRBD1. The germline gives CDR1 SEHNR, CDR2 FQNEAQ (reference sequence). The junction had 3 bases not matched to a gene; V was cut back by 5 bases and J by 2 bases. The CDR3 sequence is 14 residues long. CDR3 protein: CASSRGQDTDTQYF. In DNA, the CDR3 is TGTGCCAGCAGCCGGGGACAGGACACAGATACGCAGTATTTT.

The rearrangement joins TRBV9 to TRBJ1-1; D not certain. Trimming left V 0 bases short and J 6 bases short, with 12 bases between. Germline CDR1 and CDR2: SGDLS and YYNGEE. This CDR3 is built from 14 residues. The chain's CDR3 is CASSVAPAGSEAFF. The CDR3 nucleotides read TGTGCCAGCAGCGTAGCCCCCGCAGGCTCTGAAGCTTTCTTT.

This chain joins TRBV7-9 and TRBJ2-1, with 9 bases aligning to TRBD2. This CDR3 comprises 14 residues. Germline CDR1 SEHNR, CDR2 FQNEAQ (reference sequence). V was clipped by 0 bases and J by 10 bases; unmatched bases: 4. The CDR3 is CASSLAGTSREQFF. The CDR3 DNA follows: TGTGCCAGCAGCTTAGCCGGGACTAGCAGGGAGCAGTTCTTC.

Concerning this clone itself: A much more abundant neighbour one base away suggests this may be a read error. The chain uses TRBV27 and TRBJ2-7, with 8 bases that match TRBD2. The CDR3 has 16 residues. Germline lookup yields CDR1 MNHEY and CDR2 SMNVEV (reference sequence). Trimming cost V 4 bases and J 3 bases; bases outside gene matches: 11. The CDR3 DNA reads as TGTGCCAGCAGTTCCCCTGAGGGCGGGAGGCGCTACGAGCAGTACTTC. This translates into CASSSPEGGRRYEQYF.

This chain links TRBV4-1 with TRBJ2-7, with 8 bases that match TRBD1. The CDR3 runs 15 residues. The germline V gene has CDR1 MGHRA and CDR2 YSYEKL. V trimming: 1 base; J trimming: 4 bases; junction bases outside the gene matches: 6. Written as DNA, the CDR3 is TGCGCCAGCAGCCAAGTTTCAGGGGGCGCGTACGAGCAGTACTTC. Translated, it gives CASSQVSGGAYEQYF.